This T cell receptor beta chain was sequenced during a study of blood T cell repertoires in COVID-19. For the study at large: The cDNA or gDNA used as material had been derived from T cells, B-cell-depleted T cells, or PBMCs.

This CDR3 contains 16 residues. The junction had 13 bases not matched to a gene; V was cut back by 4 bases and J by 4 bases. Per germline, CDR1 SGDLS and CDR2 YYNGEE. Sequencing was performed with immunoSEQ multiplex PCR; in TCRdb, only in-frame clones are kept and a portion is missing. The profile shows about 75,000 clones, 85% to 90% of them singletons. The source is a human donor in a cohort sampled during active COVID-19. Sequences were obtained from peripheral blood. The chain employs TRBV9 and TRBJ1-2, with 7 positions matching TRBD1. As DNA, the CDR3 is TGTGCCAGCAGCATAACCGACAGGGCCTTTCCCTATGGCTACACCTTC. Amino acid sequence: CASSITDRAFPYGYTF.